This is a list of T cell receptor beta chains from one sample in a study of blood T cell repertoires in COVID-19. Produced via immunoSEQ multiplex PCR; TCRdb's table is partial and in-frame only. The sample lists some 89,000 clones, roughly nine tenths occurring once. The sequencing input was peripheral blood. The receptors were sampled from a man between 60 and 75 years old with acute or convalescent COVID-19. The CDR3 runs from the conserved cysteine through the conserved F or W. D genes are given only for firm matches.

v_gene | d_gene | CDR3aa
TRBV6-6 | - | CASSTGQKANYGYTF
TRBV19 | - | CASSIQPGANYGYTF
TRBV10-3 | - | CATAEGRTGELFF
TRBV25-1 | - | CASSESLDDYTF
TRBV29-1 | - | CSAGRDTNYGYTF
TRBV7-8 | TRBD1 | CASSSTGLVTEAFF
TRBV16 | - | CASSWDIFSSYNSPLHF
TRBV6-5 | TRBD1 | CASRTAGQGYGYTF
TRBV11-2 | - | CASSAQGLSNEKLFF
TRBV6-5 | - | CASSYSGTGETQYF
TRBV6-5 | - | CAIKSQGAGNTIYF
TRBV12-3/TRBV12-4 | - | CASSFGGVTEAFF
TRBV2 | TRBD1 | CASRNRGDGYTF
TRBV19 | TRBD1 | CASSTTGGTEAFF
TRBV7-8 | - | CASTNGGQGYGYTF
TRBV6-5 | TRBD1 | CASSLQGYTEAFF
TRBV12-3/TRBV12-4 | - | CASTSQGQGYTF
TRBV7-8 | TRBD1 | CASSLGQGAPPFF
TRBV19 | TRBD1 | CASTRSGTGGMVQPQHF
TRBV6-5 | - | CASLREYGYTF
TRBV6-4 | - | CASSEPGYNSPLHF
TRBV29-1 | - | CSVEDVWGANTEAFF
TRBV7-9 | - | CASSGNNQPQHF
TRBV10-3 | - | CAISTLGQPQHF
TRBV9 | - | CASSVDHSGNTIYF
TRBV6-5 | TRBD1 | CASDHGTVHTEAFF
TRBV27 | TRBD1 | CASSRDPRQGAKETQYF
TRBV21-1 | - | CASSKGPSRGGEKLFF
TRBV5-5 | - | CASSLDGVADYNEQFF
TRBV6-6 | - | CASSIQGKNTEAFF
TRBV29-1 | TRBD1 | CSVGTGNTKNIQYF
TRBV6-6 | TRBD1 | CASSYRGQNTEAFF
TRBV18 | - | CASSDIGAAGNTIYF
TRBV10-3 | - | CAISEWGDGDEQFF
TRBV7-8 | - | CASSPGSTEAFF
TRBV3-1/TRBV3-2 | - | CASSQAGGKGYTF
TRBV2 | - | CASSEQGVGSGNTIYF
TRBV18 | - | CASSYSQGLGNTIYF
TRBV19 | TRBD2 | CASSSGLAGALMFF
TRBV11-2 | TRBD1 | CASSWRDRLRDEQFF
TRBV30 | - | CAWSVKETQYF
TRBV3-1/TRBV3-2 | - | CASSPRDTYSPLHF
TRBV3-1/TRBV3-2 | - | CASSQQGTYGYTF
TRBV18 | - | CASSPPAGGQSPLHF
TRBV18 | - | CASSPTGRGNGYTF
TRBV12-3/TRBV12-4 | - | CASSLSGHTEAFF
TRBV3-1/TRBV3-2 | - | CASSHGHVNTEAFF
TRBV10-3 | TRBD1 | CAISAGQGRDYDGYTF
TRBV19 | TRBD1 | CATSDRAMGGYTF
TRBV2 | TRBD1 | CASSGTGWTGELFF
TRBV19 | - | CASSHREKGQPQHF
TRBV7-2 | - | CASSWTAGTNEKLFF
TRBV3-1/TRBV3-2 | TRBD1 | CASSQEFPGQGLMDTQYF
TRBV6-4 | - | CASSDSEGRLDSNQPQHF
TRBV3-1/TRBV3-2 | - | CASSQDRQSLHF
TRBV7-8 | - | CASSNNVATYNEQFF